This T cell receptor (beta chain) came from a study of blood T cell repertoires in COVID-19. Study summary: Samples representing acute and convalescent COVID-19 were sourced from the United States, Italy and Spain. T cells, B-cell-depleted T cells, or PBMCs provided the cDNA or gDNA that served as material.

The germline V gene has CDR1 SGHRS and CDR2 YFSETQ. This CDR3 contains 20 residues. The junction had 16 bases not matched to a gene; V was cut back by 4 bases and J by 0 bases. Original analysis: From reference gene primer amplification, estimates of nucleated cell counts were derived. Clones were sequenced by immunoSEQ multiplex PCR, and TCRdb holds only the in-frame ones, with some missing. That table supplies the V and J calls and clone size; D and trimming were determined from the DNA. Found here are about 210,000 clones, under 90% of them singletons; the top ten hold about 2.7%. The clonotype originates from a woman aged 40 to 50 with active or convalescent COVID-19. The V and J genes are TRBV5-1 and TRBJ2-3; TRBD2 aligns across 11 bases. Source material: peripheral blood. CDR3 bases: TGCGCCAGCAGCCCCTCCCCTAGCGGGAGGCCGCCTTCTAGCACAGATACGCAGTATTTT. It specifies CASSPSPSGRPPSSTDTQYF.